Given below is one T cell receptor (beta chain) in context. The V end was cut by 3 bases, the J end by 7 bases, with 12 bases between. Germline V gives CDR1 SQVTM, CDR2 ANQGSEA. This CDR3 region has 12 residues. This sample was taken from a study of shared clonotypes between healthy human individuals. Sequencing was performed with immunoSEQ multiplex PCR; in TCRdb, only in-frame clones are kept and a portion is missing. The repertoire holds 500,000 to 650,000 clones, with around 78% as singletons. Material for sequencing was PBMCs. This chain links TRBV29-1 with TRBJ1-2; D is ambiguous. The TCR sequence derives from a woman between 40 and 50 years old in good health. Some clones in this sample may be carry-over from other donors' samples. The CDR3 DNA reads TGCAGCGTTGACCAGACGGGAAGTGGCTACACCTTC. Translation gives CSVDQTGSGYTF.